This TCR beta chain appears in the sequencing data of a study of CXCR3-negative and CXCR3-positive naive CD8 T cells. Study-wide background: Roughly 135 million TRB reads were obtained overall (about 1.5 +/- 0.3 million per library). General study points: TRB CDR3s were more hydrophobic in CXCR3-positive than in CXCR3-negative naive cells. CXCR3 expression partially decreased after cryopreservation; most assays used fresh PBMCs.

Naive CD8+ T cells displayed a CD45RO-CCR7+CD27+CD95- phenotype. About this clonotype itself: The antigen remains unidentified.

This CDR3 region has 16 residues. Germline lookup yields CDR1 SEHNR and CDR2 FQNEAQ (reference sequence). Each TRB cDNA library was prepared by 5' RACE (with UMI labels). TCRdb re-called the 5' RACE reads and catalogs CDR3 proteins one per entry, DNA excluded. The sample data list about 120,000 distinct CDR3 sequences. This sequence originates from a human donor in good health. Some clones in this sample may be carry-over from other donors' samples. Material: naive CXCR3+ CD8+ T cells from blood. Subset given: CD45RO-CCR7+CD27+CD95- naive CD8+ T cells expressing CXCR3 (TNR3+). This chain uses TRBV7-9 with TRBJ2-1; TCRdb calls TRBD1, which cannot be checked without DNA. CDR3: CASSLDRGAAYNEQFF.